This TCR beta chain was identified during a study of spatial heterogeneity in lung cancer. About the research overall: There were consistently more beta-chain sequences detected than alpha-chain sequences. Study results and limitations: Expanded tumor TCRs that were ubiquitous appeared in blood more at resection than follow-up.

Indicated time point: sample taken at primary tumor resection. Unsorted samples of tumor, nontumor lung or frozen PBMC had their whole RNA sequenced. One entry per CDR3 protein, called by TCRdb with MiXCR from the 5' RACE reads. The sample has roughly 70,000 distinct CDR3 sequences; roughly 15% are singletons. This clonotype was seen a handful of times. Its antigen is as yet unknown. Sample: PBMCs, taken at surgery. This receptor was obtained from a male donor with early-stage non-small cell lung cancer.

The CDR3 spells CASSTLGSQGYGYTF. The CDR3 region has the DNA TGTGCCAGTAGTACACTCGGCTCGCAGGGCTATGGCTACACCTTC. The V gene is TRBV19, the J gene TRBJ1-2; the D gene is possibly TRBD1 (5 bases). V lost 4 bases, J lost 4 bases, and 16 bases lay in between. This CDR3 has 15 residues. CDR1 and CDR2 (germline): LNHDA, SQIVND (reference sequence).